Following are 26 T cell receptor beta chains from one sample sequenced in a study. Tregs were sorted as CD4+CD25+CD127-/low cells. TCRdb passed the 5' RACE reads through MiXCR, listing each CDR3 protein once. The sample contains under 65,000 distinct CDR3 sequences, less than 25% of which appear only once. Sequenced: tumor-infiltrating Tregs sorted from the breast tumor. These receptors were obtained from a female donor with breast cancer.

The chain links TRBV20-1 to TRBJ2-1, with TRBD2 matching over 9 bases. The CDR3 is made up of 14 amino acids. V trimming: 6 bases; J trimming: 6 bases; junction bases outside the gene matches: 9. CDR1 DFQATT and CDR2 SNEGSKA come from the germline V gene (reference sequence). In DNA, the CDR3 is TGCAGTGCCCGGCGGGAGGGCCTGGGCAATGAGCAGTTCTTC. Translating gives CSARREGLGNEQFF.

This clonotype has more than one count but fewer than ten. The chain has TRBV5-1 and TRBJ2-3, with a tentative D call TRBD1 (6 bases). The V end was cut by 0 bases, the J end by 0 bases, with 8 bases between. Germline V lookup: CDR1 SGHRS, CDR2 YFSETQ. The CDR3 is made up of 15 amino acids. This chain's CDR3 is CASSLEGDSTDTQYF. Written as DNA, the CDR3 is TGCGCCAGCAGCTTGGAGGGGGATAGCACAGATACGCAGTATTTT.

This clonotype was seen a few times. The chain links TRBV4-3 to TRBJ1-2; D is undetermined. The CDR3 loop spans 13 amino acids. V lost 2 bases and J lost 6, with 10 bases in between. Germline CDR1 LGHNA, CDR2 YSLEER. The CDR3 DNA reads TGCGCCAGCAGCCAACAGGCGAGGGATGGCTACACCTTC. It encodes CASSQQARDGYTF.

As regards this clonotype: A much larger clone differs by one base, so this may be a read error. The J gene is TRBJ2-5, the V gene TRBV5-1, with a possible D match to TRBD1 (6 bases). This CDR3 region has 15 residues. The germline CDR1 and CDR2 sequences are SGHRS and YFSETQ. CDR3 coding DNA: TGCGCCGGCAGCTACCGACAGGACCCTCAAGAGACCCAGTACTTC. Translation: CAGSYRQDPQETQYF.

The chain links TRBV6-2 or TRBV6-3 to TRBJ2-2; 8 bases match TRBD2. The CDR3 loop spans 15 amino acids. The ends lost 5 bases at V and 6 bases at J; junction bases unmatched: 8. The germline V gene has CDR1 MNHEY and CDR2 SVGEGT. The CDR3 loop reads CASSRQRGIAGELFF. In DNA form, the CDR3 reads TGTGCCAGCAGTCGCCAGCGGGGGATTGCCGGGGAGCTGTTTTTT.

The sample holds a few counts of this clonotype. This chain uses TRBV5-1 with TRBJ2-7; tentative D call: TRBD1 (6 bases). V was pared by 3 bases and J by 7 bases, with 11 bases between. CDR1 is SGHRS, CDR2 YFSETQ, per germline. The CDR3 sequence is 12 residues long. In nucleotides, the CDR3 is TGCGCCAGCAGCTCCCCCGACAGGGAGCAGTACTTC. Its protein is CASSSPDREQYF.

Regarding this clonotype: The junction departs from germline at one end; a sequencing error may be responsible. The genes are TRBV2 and TRBJ2-2; a weak D match, TRBD2 (6 bases). CDR3 length: 13 residues. CDR1 and CDR2 from the germline V gene are SNHLY and FYNNEI. The CDR3 DNA is TGTGCCAGCAGCCTAGGGCAGGGCGGGGAGCTGTATTTT. Protein sequence: CASSLGQGGELYF.

This clonotype was seen many times. J is TRBJ2-3 and V is TRBV6-2 or TRBV6-3; D not certain. The CDR3 is 12 amino acids. The ends were cut back, 6 bases at V and 3 bases at J, with 7 bases in the middle. Per the germline V gene, CDR1 is MNHEY and CDR2 is SVGEGT. The CDR3, as DNA: TGTGCCAGCAGCCCGACTACAGATACGCAGTATTTT. Its translation is CASSPTTDTQYF.

This clonotype was recorded at least ten times. The chain combines TRBV4-1 with TRBJ1-6; 8 positions match TRBD1. The CDR3 contains 19 residues. The trim removed 1 base at V and 0 bases at J, leaving 8 bases unmatched. Germline V gene lookup returns CDR1 MGHRA and CDR2 YSYEKL. CDR3 coding DNA: TGCGCCAGCAGCCAAGGACCCGACAGGGGAGGCTCCTATAATTCACCCCTCCACTTT. Translation gives CASSQGPDRGGSYNSPLHF.

This clonotype was observed many times. The chain employs TRBV6-1 and TRBJ1-3, with a tentative D call TRBD1 (6 bases). The V end was cut by 0 bases, the J end by 0 bases, with 9 bases between. This CDR3 is 16 amino acids long. Germline-derived CDR1 and CDR2 are MNHNS and SASEGT. The CDR3 sequence: CASSEAGQSSGNTIYF. As DNA, the CDR3 is TGTGCCAGCAGTGAAGCCGGACAGAGCTCTGGAAACACCATATATTTT.

The CDR3 loop is CASSFHLYYEQYF. The DNA for the CDR3 is TGTGCCAGCTCGTTCCATCTTTACTACGAGCAGTACTTC. This chain joins TRBV18 and TRBJ2-7, with no clear D. In germline, CDR1 is KGHSH, CDR2 LQKENI. Trimming pared 6 bases from V and 3 bases from J, leaving 12 bases between. CDR3 length equals 13 residues.

Of note for this clonotype: A read error may produce the germline difference seen at one junction end. V is TRBV20-1 and J is TRBJ2-5; D might be TRBD2 (7 bases). CDR1 is DFQATT, CDR2 SNEGSKA, per germline (reference sequence). The CDR3 has 15 amino acids. The CDR3 protein is CSARDGGGGEEAQYF. CDR3 in DNA: TGCAGTGCTAGAGACGGGGGAGGGGGAGAAGAGGCCCAGTACTTC.

This clonotype was counted at least ten times. The chain joins TRBV20-1 to TRBJ2-3; D is unclear. With 4 bases removed from V and 0 bases from J, the gap between germline ends came to 11 bases. This CDR3 comprises 14 residues. Germline lookup yields CDR1 DFQATT and CDR2 SNEGSKA (reference sequence). The CDR3 loop reads CSAMTAASTDTQYF. In DNA, the CDR3 is TGCAGTGCTATGACCGCTGCGAGCACAGATACGCAGTATTTT.

This clonotype was observed a handful of times. The chain carries TRBV4-1 and TRBJ2-2; no clear D gene. Trimming took off 4 bases at V and 4 bases at J, with 16 bases between the two ends. CDR3 length: 16 residues. Germline CDR1 reads MGHRA; CDR2 reads YSYEKL. In DNA form, the CDR3 reads TGCGCCAGCAGCCGGGAAGGATTGATACCCACCGGGGAGCTGTTTTTT. The encoded protein is CASSREGLIPTGELFF.

The chain combines TRBV20-1 with TRBJ1-5, with 7 bases aligning to TRBD1. This CDR3 has 14 residues. CDR1 is DFQATT, CDR2 SNEGSKA, per germline (reference sequence). V lost 1 base to trimming and J lost 3 bases; unmatched junction nucleotides: 3. CDR3 residues: CSARAGGTNQPQHF. CDR3 bases: TGCAGTGCTAGAGCAGGGGGAACCAATCAGCCCCAGCATTTT.

The chain uses TRBV28 and TRBJ1-6; TRBD1 agrees at 10 bases. The CDR3 extends over 16 amino acids. Unmatched junction bases numbered 9, after V lost 5 bases and J lost 8 bases. CDR1 is MDHEN, CDR2 SYDVKM, per germline. CDR3 nucleotides: TGTGCCAGCAGTCCAACCGGGACAGGGGTATATTCACCCCTCCACTTT. Its protein is CASSPTGTGVYSPLHF. The variable domain in full, completed from reference TRBV28 and TRBJ1-6, reads DVKVTQSSRYLVKRTGEKVFLECVQDMDHENMFWYRQDPGLGLRLIYFSYDVKMKEKGDIPEGYSVSREKKERFSLILESASTNQTSMYLCASSPTGTGVYSPLHFGNGTRLTVT.

This chain links TRBV9 with TRBJ1-1; possible D gene TRBD1, 5 bases. Germline loops: CDR1 SGDLS, CDR2 YYNGEE. The ends were cut back, 2 bases at V and 7 bases at J, with 15 bases in the middle. The CDR3 is 14 residues long. The CDR3 region is CASSVKGTRGEAFF. The CDR3 DNA is TGTGCCAGCAGCGTGAAGGGGACCCGAGGTGAAGCTTTCTTT.

This clonotype was counted between two and nine times. The chain combines TRBV5-6 with TRBJ2-7, with a possible D match to TRBD1 (6 bases). The V end was cut by 3 bases, the J end by 1 base, with 8 bases between. This CDR3 has 13 residues. The germline CDR1 and CDR2 sequences are SGHDT and YYEEEE. CDR3 sequence reads: CASSYRESYEQYF. The CDR3 DNA sequence: TGTGCCAGCAGCTACAGGGAATCCTACGAGCAGTACTTC.

A few counts support this clonotype. CDR3 sequence: CASNDSGTRGYYGYTF. The CDR3 DNA sequence: TGTGCCAGCAACGATTCGGGGACGAGAGGCTACTATGGCTACACCTTC. The chain is built from TRBV12-3 or TRBV12-4 and TRBJ1-2; TRBD1 is a possible D gene (5 bases). The V gene lost 7 bases and the J gene lost 3 bases, with 21 bases spanning the gap. The CDR3 consists of 16 residues.

The genes are TRBV20-1 and TRBJ2-5; 10 bases agree with TRBD1. Trimming at V came to 3 bases and at J to 5 bases, leaving 6 bases not matched to a gene. The CDR3 runs to 14 residues. Germline CDR1 and CDR2: DFQATT and SNEGSKA (reference sequence). CDR3 nucleotides: TGCAGTGCTAGCCGGGACAGGGGAATGGAGACCCAGTACTTC. Protein sequence: CSASRDRGMETQYF.

This clonotype was seen at least ten times. In nucleotides, the CDR3 is TGTGCCAGCAGCTTGGCGGGACCGACGGGCAATGAGCAGTTCTTC. As protein: CASSLAGPTGNEQFF. This chain uses TRBV5-4 with TRBJ2-1, with D perhaps given as TRBD1 or TRBD2 (5 bases each). The CDR3 has 15 residues. From germline, CDR1 is SGHNT and CDR2 YYREEE (reference sequence). V was pared by 0 bases and J by 6 bases, with 13 bases between.

This clonotype was seen a few times. The V and J genes are TRBV6-1 and TRBJ1-5, with 9 bases that match TRBD1. CDR3 length: 16 amino acids. Germline V CDR1 and CDR2: MNHNS, SASEGT. V dropped 10 bases and J dropped 2; count of bases not matched to a gene: 12. The chain's CDR3 is CAIRQGGGSRNQPQHF. The CDR3 nucleotides are TGTGCCATAAGACAGGGGGGGGGATCCCGCAATCAGCCCCAGCATTTT.

The genes are TRBV4-3 and TRBJ2-1; D ambiguous. The last part of the DNA fits TRBJ2-7 better; the J call may be wrong. The germline gives CDR1 LGHNA, CDR2 YSLEER. CDR3 size: 15 residues. For the CDR3, the DNA is TGCGCCAGCAGCCAAGCCCTAGGGCCGCACAATGAGCAGTACTTC. This codes for CASSQALGPHNEQYF.

J is TRBJ1-2 and V is TRBV25-1, with 8 bases that match TRBD1. The germline gives CDR1 MGHDK, CDR2 SYGVNS. This CDR3 contains 15 residues. V dropped 5 bases and J dropped 5; count of bases not matched to a gene: 10. In nucleotides, the CDR3 is TGTGCCAGCAGTCCTTCGACAGGGGTTAGGTATGGCTACACCTTC. Its translation: CASSPSTGVRYGYTF.

This clonotype showed up just a few times. The chain uses TRBV20-1 and TRBJ1-5; no firm D call. V was pared by 1 base and J by 2 bases, with 18 bases between. Germline V gene sequence: CDR1 DFQATT, CDR2 SNEGSKA (reference sequence). CDR3 length: 17 residues. CDR3 sequence: CSARVRGRSGGNQPQHF. The CDR3 bases are TGCAGTGCTAGAGTAAGAGGCCGCTCCGGGGGCAATCAGCCCCAGCATTTT.

This rearrangement joins TRBV7-2 to TRBJ2-3; D possibly corresponds to TRBD1 (5 bases). V was trimmed by 5 bases and J by 1 base, leaving 13 bases between them. The CDR3 has 15 amino acids. In germline, CDR1 is SGHTA, CDR2 FQGNSA. The DNA of the CDR3 is TGTGCCAGCAGCGAGTACAGGAGCCGCACAGATACGCAGTATTTT. Translating it yields CASSEYRSRTDTQYF. The full variable domain, its missing parts supplied by reference TRBV7-2 and TRBJ2-3, is GAGVSQSPSNKVTEKGKDVELRCDPISGHTALYWYRQSLGQGLEFLIYFQGNSAPDKSGLPSDRFSAERTGGSVSTLTIQRTQQEDSAVYLCASSEYRSRTDTQYFGPGTRLTVL.